These 17 T cell receptor beta chains were sequenced from one sample in a study of control samples from healthy donors and cancer patients (dated by TCRdb to between 2020 and 2021). The library was prepared using the immunoSEQ multiplex PCR assay. The clones in this table, taken by TCRdb from immuneACCESS, are in-frame only. Not every clone is retained; where verified, under half of the shortfall comes from an unresolved V gene, and the cause of the rest is unknown. The sample records about 60,000 clones, 90% of which are singletons. Approximately 1.2% of the sample rests with the top ten. The sequencing sample was made of PBMCs. The receptor set was obtained from a woman in her fifties or sixties with colorectal cancer.

This chain connects TRBV29-1 to TRBJ2-1, with D tentatively TRBD2 (7 bases). CDR1 and CDR2 from the germline V gene are SQVTM and ANQGSEA. V was pared by 7 bases and J by 5 bases, with 24 bases between. The CDR3 sequence is 16 residues long. CDR3 sequence: CSALEGGPTINNEQFF. CDR3 DNA sequence: TGCAGCGCGTTGGAGGGGGGGCCAACAATTAACAATGAGCAGTTCTTC.

V usage is TRBV25-1 and J usage is TRBJ2-7; a possible D gene is TRBD1 (6 bases). V lost 6 bases and J lost 7, with 13 bases in between. This CDR3 region has 12 residues. CDR1 is MGHDK, CDR2 SYGVNS, per germline. CDR3 DNA sequence: TGTGCCAGCAGGGCAGGGGATCGAGAGCAGTACTTC. Translating it yields CASRAGDREQYF.

The rearrangement links TRBV2 to TRBJ2-7; D gene unclear. The CDR3 covers 14 residues. V lost 6 bases and J lost 0, with 12 bases in between. CDR1 SNHLY and CDR2 FYNNEI come from the germline V gene. CDR3 in amino acids: CASRGFADSYEQYF. The DNA for the CDR3 is TGTGCCAGCAGGGGGTTCGCTGACTCCTACGAGCAGTACTTC.

The chain carries TRBV23-1 and TRBJ2-6, with D perhaps matching TRBD1 (6 bases). TRBV23-1 is an ORF, and what it does is uncertain. This CDR3 region has 17 residues. Trimming took 3 bases from V and 0 from J, leaving 12 bases between them. CDR3 DNA sequence: TGCGCCAGCAGTCATGGACAGCCTTTCTCTGGGGCCAACGTCCTGACTTTC. Translated, it gives CASSHGQPFSGANVLTF.

The sample holds one count of this clone. V gene TRBV2 combines with J gene TRBJ2-5; tentatively, D is TRBD1 (5 bases). CDR1 and CDR2 from the germline V gene are SNHLY and FYNNEI. V was cut by 3 bases and J by 4 bases, with 12 bases left in between. This CDR3 spans 14 amino acids. This chain's CDR3 is CASSDLVGPETQYF. The CDR3 nucleotides read TGTGCCAGCAGTGACCTCGTGGGGCCAGAGACCCAGTACTTC.

Of note for this clone: Other nucleotide sequences in the sample specify the same CDR3. As DNA, the CDR3 is TGCGCCAGCATGGGAGCGGAGGGGGGTGAGCAGTTCTTC. This gives the protein CASMGAEGGEQFF. The gene calls are TRBV5-1 and TRBJ2-1; D might be TRBD1 or TRBD2, each matching 6 bases. Trimming shortened V by 6 bases and J by 9 bases, and 16 bases separated the two germline ends. The CDR3 consists of 13 residues. Germline CDR1 is SGHRS and CDR2 is YFSETQ.

V usage is TRBV5-1 and J usage is TRBJ2-7; 12 nucleotides agree with TRBD2. Per germline, CDR1 SGHRS and CDR2 YFSETQ. The CDR3 loop spans 13 amino acids. Germline trimming cut 7 bases from V and 6 bases from J; bases unmatched to any gene: 5. CDR3 region: CASGLAGPPEQYF. CDR3 nucleotide sequence: TGCGCCAGCGGACTAGCGGGACCCCCCGAGCAGTACTTC.

The chain employs TRBV11-2 and TRBJ2-1, with D possibly being TRBD2 (7 bases). V was pared by 4 bases and J by 8 bases, with 18 bases between. CDR1 SGHAT and CDR2 FQNNGV come from the germline V gene. The CDR3 sequence is 15 residues long. This CDR3 reads CASSSTSQGGYEQFF. CDR3 bases: TGTGCCAGCAGCTCGACTAGCCAAGGGGGTTATGAGCAGTTCTTC.

J is TRBJ2-7 and V is TRBV2; D is possibly TRBD1 (6 bases). Germline V CDR1 and CDR2: SNHLY, FYNNEI. The CDR3 length is 14 residues. Trimming stripped 7 bases from V and 3 bases from J, with 16 bases between. The CDR3 coding sequence is TGTGCCAGCAATCCATCCGGACAGCACTACGAGCAGTACTTC. This sequence encodes CASNPSGQHYEQYF.

The chain couples TRBV5-6 to TRBJ2-7, with 8 positions matching TRBD2. The CDR3 spans 17 residues. V dropped 1 base and J dropped 3; count of bases not matched to a gene: 12. Germline CDR1 SGHDT, CDR2 YYEEEE. CDR3 sequence: CASSLYRQLAGRYEQYF. The CDR3 DNA is TGTGCCAGCAGCTTGTATCGTCAGTTAGCGGGGCGCTACGAGCAGTACTTC.

Only one count was recorded for this clone. This chain connects TRBV30 to TRBJ1-4; a weak D match, TRBD1 (5 bases). This CDR3 region has 14 residues. CDR1 and CDR2 (germline): GTSNPN, SVGIG (reference sequence). The V end was cut by 7 bases, the J end by 2 bases, with 14 bases between. The DNA for the CDR3 is TGTGCCTTCAACCGGGGCGCGACTAATGAAAAACTGTTTTTT. It specifies CAFNRGATNEKLFF.

The chain couples TRBV19 to TRBJ2-5; D is possibly TRBD2 (7 bases). The CDR3 has 15 residues. V was pared by 5 bases and J by 2 bases, with 15 bases between. CDR1 is LNHDA, CDR2 SQIVND, per germline (reference sequence). CDR3 in amino acids: CASSLLGGQQETQYF. Written as DNA, the CDR3 is TGTGCCAGTAGTTTATTGGGGGGGCAACAAGAGACCCAGTACTTC.

The rearrangement links TRBV5-5 to TRBJ1-4; TRBD1 might be the D (5 bases). This CDR3 has 14 residues. Germline values: CDR1 SGHKS, CDR2 YYEKEE (reference sequence). V was cut by 2 bases and J by 8 bases, with 13 bases left in between. Written as DNA, the CDR3 is TGTGCCAGCAGCTTTACTGGGGGAGAAGAAAAACTGTTTTTT. Amino acids: CASSFTGGEEKLFF.

The chain joins TRBV6-6 to TRBJ1-5; 8 bases agree with TRBD1. The CDR3 spans 12 residues. The germline CDR1 and CDR2 sequences are MNHNY and SVGAGI (reference sequence). J lost 7 bases, V lost 6 bases, and 2 bases had no gene match. The CDR3 DNA reads TGTGCCAGCAGCGCAGGGGGCCAGCCCCAGCATTTT. Its translation is CASSAGGQPQHF.

The gene calls are TRBV7-2 and TRBJ2-3, with 9 bases lining up with TRBD2. V dropped 4 bases and J dropped 4; count of bases not matched to a gene: 9. The CDR3 extends over 16 amino acids. CDR1 is SGHTA, CDR2 FQGNSA, per germline. CDR3 bases: TGTGCCAGCAGCTCGACGTTAGCGGGAGTGGCAGATACGCAGTATTTT. Its translation is CASSSTLAGVADTQYF.

This sequence joins TRBV7-9 and TRBJ2-6; unclear D gene. Per the germline V gene, CDR1 is SEHNR and CDR2 is FQNEAQ (reference sequence). The CDR3 covers 17 residues. Trimming took 1 base from V and 0 from J, leaving 10 bases between them. The CDR3 DNA reads TGTGCCAGCAGCTTAGATTTGCAGCTCTCTGGGGCCAACGTCCTGACTTTC. Amino acid sequence: CASSLDLQLSGANVLTF.

DNA for the CDR3: TGTGCCAGCAGCGTGCCTAGCAACACCGGGGAGCTGTTTTTT. It is translated as CASSVPSNTGELFF. The J gene is TRBJ2-2, the V gene TRBV9; perhaps TRBD2 as D (5 bases). CDR1 SGDLS and CDR2 YYNGEE come from the germline V gene. This CDR3 has 14 amino acids. Trimming removed 2 bases from V and 2 bases from J, with 7 bases in between. Complete variable domain (other parts from reference TRBV9 and TRBJ2-2): DSGVTQTPKHLITATGQRVTLRCSPRSGDLSVYWYQQSLDQGLQFLIQYYNGEERAKGNILERFSAQQFPDLHSELNLSSLELGDSALYFCASSVPSNTGELFFGEGSRLTVL.